This record concerns one TCR beta chain sequence. Antigen unknown. The second PCR ran about 6 to 12 cycles with a sample-barcoded 5' primer and J-beta primers. A 12-random-nucleotide template-switch adaptor tagged each cDNA molecule. Samples each returned at least 2.5 million CDR3-containing paired-end reads. TCRdb re-derived calls from the 5' RACE reads in MiXCR, one entry per CDR3 protein. The sample consists of about 1.8 million distinct CDR3 sequences, about 50% of them appearing once. The ends lost 2 bases at V and 0 bases at J; junction bases unmatched: 3. This CDR3 is built from 14 residues. The germline V gene encodes CDR1 DFQATT and CDR2 SNEGSKA (reference sequence). The data are from a study of blood T cells in healthy people across ages. The study isolated at least 7 million PBMCs from each sample. Broader study findings: Long-lived and aged donors differed, with more naive CD4+ cells and higher diversity in the long-lived.

Material for sequencing was blood. The chain employs TRBV20-1 and TRBJ2-5; 7 nucleotides align to TRBD1. This receptor was identified in a woman aged 40 to 55 in good health. The CDR3 DNA is TGCAGTGCTAGAACCGGGACAGACCAAGAGACCCAGTACTTC. Protein sequence: CSARTGTDQETQYF.